The 2 T cell receptor beta chains presented below share a single source sample, sequenced in a study of cytomegalovirus exposure and HLA in healthy donors. Primers for the PCR totalled 60 Vbeta and 13 Jbeta. The repertoire was sequenced with immunoSEQ multiplex PCR; TCRdb's copy has only in-frame clones and lacks some. The table has some 160,000 clones, about 78% seen once. Input material: PBMCs. The receptors derive from a male donor in good health and CMV-seronegative.

The V call is TRBV7-2, the J call TRBJ1-1; no clear D. With 1 base removed from V and 5 bases from J, the gap between germline ends came to 8 bases. CDR1 is SGHTA and CDR2 is FQGNSA in the germline V gene. The CDR3 length is 13 residues. CDR3 DNA sequence: TGTGCCAGCAGCTTAGGGGAGCGTACTGAAGCTTTCTTT. Translated, it gives CASSLGERTEAFF.

The chain links TRBV4-3 to TRBJ2-2, with 9 bases lining up with TRBD1. Germline V lookup: CDR1 LGHNA, CDR2 YSLEER. V lost 4 bases, J lost 7 bases, and 10 bases stayed unmatched. The CDR3 is 16 residues long. This CDR3 is CASSPRGTGGGGELFF. The CDR3 DNA reads as TGCGCCAGCAGCCCAAGGGGTACAGGGGGCGGCGGGGAGCTGTTTTTT.